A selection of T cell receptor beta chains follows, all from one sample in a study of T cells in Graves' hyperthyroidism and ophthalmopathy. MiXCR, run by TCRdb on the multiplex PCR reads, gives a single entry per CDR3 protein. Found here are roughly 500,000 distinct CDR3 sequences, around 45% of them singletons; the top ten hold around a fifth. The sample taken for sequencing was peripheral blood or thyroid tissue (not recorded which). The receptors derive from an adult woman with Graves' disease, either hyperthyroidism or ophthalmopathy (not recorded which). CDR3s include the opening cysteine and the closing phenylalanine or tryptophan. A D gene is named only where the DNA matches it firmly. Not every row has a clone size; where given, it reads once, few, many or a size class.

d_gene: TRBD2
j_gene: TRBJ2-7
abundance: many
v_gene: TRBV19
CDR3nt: TGTGCCAGTAGTATAGGGGGCGGGAGCTCCTACGAGCAGTACTTC
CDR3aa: CASSIGGGSSYEQYF

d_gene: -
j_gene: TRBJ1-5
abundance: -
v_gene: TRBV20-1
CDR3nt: TGCAGTGCTAAAGACCGGGCGTCGGGAAATCAGCCCCAGCATTTT
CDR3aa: CSAKDRASGNQPQHF

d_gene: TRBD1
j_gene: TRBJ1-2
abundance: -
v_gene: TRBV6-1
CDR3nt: TGTGCCAGCAGTCAAGACAGGGACGGAGATGGCTACACCTTC
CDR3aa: CASSQDRDGDGYTF

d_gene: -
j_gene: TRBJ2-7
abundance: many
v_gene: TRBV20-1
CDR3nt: TGCAGTGCTAGCGGGGACATCCTCTACGAGCAGTACTTC
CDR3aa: CSASGDILYEQYF

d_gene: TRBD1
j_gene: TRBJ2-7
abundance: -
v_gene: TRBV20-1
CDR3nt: TGCAGTGCTCCGAGGACAGGGTGGTCGGAGCAGTACTTC
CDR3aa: CSAPRTGWSEQYF

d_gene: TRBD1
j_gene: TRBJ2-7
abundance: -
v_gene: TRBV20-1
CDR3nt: TGCAGTGCCTCTCGACAGGGGGCAGGGCTCTACGAGCAGTACTTC
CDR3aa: CSASRQGAGLYEQYF

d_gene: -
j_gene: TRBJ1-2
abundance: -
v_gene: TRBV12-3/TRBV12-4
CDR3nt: TGTGCCGGCAGTTTGGACCTTAGGGTAGGCTACACCTTC
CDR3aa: CAGSLDLRVGYTF

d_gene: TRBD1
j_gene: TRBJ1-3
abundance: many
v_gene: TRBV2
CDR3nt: TGTGCCAGCAGTGCAGGGGGGGGAAACACCATATATTTT
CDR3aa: CASSAGGGNTIYF

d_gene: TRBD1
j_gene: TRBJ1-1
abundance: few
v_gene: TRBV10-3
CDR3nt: TGTGCCATCAGTGAGGGGGCAGGGGGCGGCGGTGAAGCTTTCTTT
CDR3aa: CAISEGAGGGGEAFF

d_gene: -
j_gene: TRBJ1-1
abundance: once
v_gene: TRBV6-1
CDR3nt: TGTGCCAGCGTACCCCGGGTGGAGACTGAAGCTTTCTTT
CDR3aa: CASVPRVETEAFF

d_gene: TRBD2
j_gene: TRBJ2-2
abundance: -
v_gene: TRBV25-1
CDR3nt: TGTGCCAGCAGGGGGACTAGCGGGGTAGGGGAGCTGTTTTTT
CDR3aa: CASRGTSGVGELFF

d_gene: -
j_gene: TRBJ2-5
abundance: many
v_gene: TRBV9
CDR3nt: TGTGCCAGCAGCCCCCACAGAAGGAGGGAGACCCAGTACTTC
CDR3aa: CASSPHRRRETQYF

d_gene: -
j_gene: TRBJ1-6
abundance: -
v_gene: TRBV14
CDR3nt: TGTGCCAGCAGCCCGCAGGGTTTGGGGAATTCACCCCTCCACTTT
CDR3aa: CASSPQGLGNSPLHF

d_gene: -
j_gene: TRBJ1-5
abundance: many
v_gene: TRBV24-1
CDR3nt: TGTGCCACCATGGCGGGGGGCCAGCCCCAGCATTTT
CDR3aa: CATMAGGQPQHF

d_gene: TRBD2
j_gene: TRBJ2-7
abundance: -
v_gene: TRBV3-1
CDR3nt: TGTGCCAGCAGCCAAACGACTAGCGGAGACTACGAGCAGTACTTC
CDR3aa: CASSQTTSGDYEQYF

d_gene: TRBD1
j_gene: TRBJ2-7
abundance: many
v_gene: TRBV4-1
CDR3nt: TGCGCCAGCAGCCAAGACAGGGGGACCTACGAGCAGTACTTC
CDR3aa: CASSQDRGTYEQYF

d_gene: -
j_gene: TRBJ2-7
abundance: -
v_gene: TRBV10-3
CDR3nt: TGTGCCAGCGGAGGACCTGAGCAGTACTTC
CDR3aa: CASGGPEQYF

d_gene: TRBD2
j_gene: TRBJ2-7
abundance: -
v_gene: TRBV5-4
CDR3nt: TGTGCCAGCAGCTTGGCAATAGCGGGAGGCTCTTACGAGCAGTACTTC
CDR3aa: CASSLAIAGGSYEQYF

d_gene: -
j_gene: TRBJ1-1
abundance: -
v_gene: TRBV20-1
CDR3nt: TGCAGTGCTAGACCGGGAGGGCAACTCGACACTGAAGCTTTCTTT
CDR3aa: CSARPGGQLDTEAFF

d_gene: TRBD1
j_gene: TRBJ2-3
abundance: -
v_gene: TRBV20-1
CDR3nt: TGCAGTGCAACACCCTCCAGGGGGCGCACAGATACGCAGTATTTT
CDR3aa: CSATPSRGRTDTQYF

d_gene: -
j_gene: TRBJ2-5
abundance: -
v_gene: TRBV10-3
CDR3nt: TGTGCCATCAGACAAGGGGCCCAAGAGACCCAGTACTTC
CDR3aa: CAIRQGAQETQYF

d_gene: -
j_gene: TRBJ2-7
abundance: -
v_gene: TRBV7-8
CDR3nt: TGTGCCAGCAGGCTCAGGGGTGGCGGGGAGCTGTACTTC
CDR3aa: CASRLRGGGELYF